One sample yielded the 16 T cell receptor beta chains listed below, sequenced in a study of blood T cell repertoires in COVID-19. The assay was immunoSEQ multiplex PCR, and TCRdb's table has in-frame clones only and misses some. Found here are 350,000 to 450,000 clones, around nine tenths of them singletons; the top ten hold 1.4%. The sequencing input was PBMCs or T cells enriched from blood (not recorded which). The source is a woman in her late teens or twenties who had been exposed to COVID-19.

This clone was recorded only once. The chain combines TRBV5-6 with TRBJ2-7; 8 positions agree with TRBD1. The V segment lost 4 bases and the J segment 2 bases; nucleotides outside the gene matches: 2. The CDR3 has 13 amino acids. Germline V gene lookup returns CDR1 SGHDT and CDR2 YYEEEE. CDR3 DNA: TGTGCCAGCAGCCGGGGACAGGCCTACGAGCAGTACTTC. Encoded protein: CASSRGQAYEQYF.

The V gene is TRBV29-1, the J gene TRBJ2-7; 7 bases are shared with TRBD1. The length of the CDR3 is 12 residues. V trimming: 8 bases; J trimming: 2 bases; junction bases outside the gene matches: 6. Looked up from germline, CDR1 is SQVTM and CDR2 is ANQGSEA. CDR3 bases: TGCAGCTTTCGGACAGGAGCCTACGAGCAGTACTTC. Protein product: CSFRTGAYEQYF.

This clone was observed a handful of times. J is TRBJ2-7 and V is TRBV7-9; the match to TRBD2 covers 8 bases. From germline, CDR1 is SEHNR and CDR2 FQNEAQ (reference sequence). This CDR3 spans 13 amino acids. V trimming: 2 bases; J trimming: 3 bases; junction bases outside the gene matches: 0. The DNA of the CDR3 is TGTGCCAGCAGCTTAAGCGGGAGCTACGAGCAGTACTTC. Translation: CASSLSGSYEQYF. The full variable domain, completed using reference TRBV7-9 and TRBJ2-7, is DTGVSQNPRHKITKRGQNVTFRCDPISEHNRLYWYRQTLGQGPEFLTYFQNEAQLEKSRLLSDRFSAERPKGSFSTLEIQRTEQGDSAMYLCASSLSGSYEQYFGPGTRLTVT.

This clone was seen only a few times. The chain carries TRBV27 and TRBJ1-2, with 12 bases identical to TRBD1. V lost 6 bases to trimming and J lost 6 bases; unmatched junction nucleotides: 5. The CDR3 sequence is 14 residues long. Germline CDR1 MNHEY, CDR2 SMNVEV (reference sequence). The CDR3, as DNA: TGTGCCAGCAGGGGGACAGGGGGCAGCGATGGCTACACCTTC. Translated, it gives CASRGTGGSDGYTF.

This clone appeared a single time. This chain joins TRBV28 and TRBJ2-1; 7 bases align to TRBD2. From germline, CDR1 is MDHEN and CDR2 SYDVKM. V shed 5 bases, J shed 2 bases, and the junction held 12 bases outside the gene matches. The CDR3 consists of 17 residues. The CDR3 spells CASSPLGGGSAYNEQFF. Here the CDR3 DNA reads TGTGCCAGCAGTCCCTTGGGCGGCGGGAGTGCCTACAATGAGCAGTTCTTC.

CDR3 sequence: CASSLGAGGRSNSPLHF. In DNA, the CDR3 is TGTGCCAGCAGCTTAGGGGCGGGGGGCAGGTCGAATTCACCCCTCCACTTT. The chain combines TRBV7-2 with TRBJ1-6; D may be TRBD1 (6 bases). Trimming took 1 base from V and 7 from J, leaving 17 bases between them. The CDR3 has 17 residues. Germline V gene data show CDR1 as SGHTA and CDR2 as FQGNSA.

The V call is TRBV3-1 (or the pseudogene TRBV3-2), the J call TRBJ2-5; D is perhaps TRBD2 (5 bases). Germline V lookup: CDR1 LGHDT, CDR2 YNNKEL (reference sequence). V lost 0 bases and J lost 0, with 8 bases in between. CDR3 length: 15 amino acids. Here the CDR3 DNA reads TGTGCCAGCAGCCAAGATCTGGGAGACCAAGAGACCCAGTACTTC. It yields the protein CASSQDLGDQETQYF.

CDR3 sequence: CASSLGQGARELFF. The CDR3, as DNA: TGTGCCAGCAGCCTGGGACAGGGGGCAAGGGAGCTGTTTTTT. The V call is TRBV7-9, the J call TRBJ2-2, with TRBD1 matching over 12 bases. Germline V lookup: CDR1 SEHNR, CDR2 FQNEAQ (reference sequence). V lost 5 bases to trimming and J lost 9 bases; unmatched junction nucleotides: 4. The CDR3 sequence is 14 residues long.

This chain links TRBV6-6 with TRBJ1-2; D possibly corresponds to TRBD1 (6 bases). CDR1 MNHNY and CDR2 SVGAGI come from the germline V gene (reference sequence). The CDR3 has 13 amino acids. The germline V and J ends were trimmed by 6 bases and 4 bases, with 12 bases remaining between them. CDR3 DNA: TGTGCCAGCAGGGAACAGGGCTCCTATGGCTACACCTTC. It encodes CASREQGSYGYTF.

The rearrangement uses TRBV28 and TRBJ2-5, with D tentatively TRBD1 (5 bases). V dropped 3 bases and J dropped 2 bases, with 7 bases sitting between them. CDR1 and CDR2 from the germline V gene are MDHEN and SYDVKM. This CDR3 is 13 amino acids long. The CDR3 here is CASSFQGQETQYF. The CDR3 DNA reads TGTGCCAGCAGTTTTCAGGGACAAGAGACCCAGTACTTC.

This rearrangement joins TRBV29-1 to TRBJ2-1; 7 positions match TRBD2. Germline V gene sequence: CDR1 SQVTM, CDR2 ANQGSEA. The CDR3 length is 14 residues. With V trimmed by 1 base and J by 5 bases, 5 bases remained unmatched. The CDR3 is CSVEGLAENNEQFF. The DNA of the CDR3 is TGCAGCGTTGAAGGGCTAGCGGAGAACAATGAGCAGTTCTTC.

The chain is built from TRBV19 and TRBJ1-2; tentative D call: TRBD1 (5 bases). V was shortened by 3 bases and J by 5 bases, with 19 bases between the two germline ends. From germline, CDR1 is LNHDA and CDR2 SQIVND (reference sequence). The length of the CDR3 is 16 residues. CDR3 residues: CASSISGARSRYGYTF. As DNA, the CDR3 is TGTGCCAGTAGTATCTCTGGGGCCCGTTCCCGATATGGCTACACCTTC.

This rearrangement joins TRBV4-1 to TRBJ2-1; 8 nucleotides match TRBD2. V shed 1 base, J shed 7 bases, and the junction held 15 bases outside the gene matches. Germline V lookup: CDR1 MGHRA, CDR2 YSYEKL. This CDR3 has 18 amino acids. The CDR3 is CASSQAQILSGRANEQFF. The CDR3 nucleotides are TGCGCCAGCAGCCAAGCCCAGATCTTAAGCGGGAGAGCGAATGAGCAGTTCTTC.

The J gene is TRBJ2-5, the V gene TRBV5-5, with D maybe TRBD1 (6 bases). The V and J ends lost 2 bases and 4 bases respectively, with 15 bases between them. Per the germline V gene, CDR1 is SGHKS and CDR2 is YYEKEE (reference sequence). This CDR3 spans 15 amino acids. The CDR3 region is CASSFGSLGGETQYF. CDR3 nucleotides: TGTGCCAGCAGCTTTGGGTCCCTAGGGGGAGAGACCCAGTACTTC.

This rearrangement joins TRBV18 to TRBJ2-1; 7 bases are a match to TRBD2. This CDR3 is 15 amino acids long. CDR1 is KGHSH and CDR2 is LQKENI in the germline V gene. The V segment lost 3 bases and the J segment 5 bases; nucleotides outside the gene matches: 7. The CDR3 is CASSPRDRGDNEQFF. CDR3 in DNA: TGTGCCAGCTCACCGCGCGACCGGGGGGACAATGAGCAGTTCTTC. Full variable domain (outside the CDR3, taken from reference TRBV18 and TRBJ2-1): NAGVMQNPRHLVRRRGQEARLRCSPMKGHSHVYWYRQLPEEGLKFMVYLQKENIIDESGMPKERFSAEFPKEGPSILRIQQVVRGDSAAYFCASSPRDRGDNEQFFGPGTRLTVL.

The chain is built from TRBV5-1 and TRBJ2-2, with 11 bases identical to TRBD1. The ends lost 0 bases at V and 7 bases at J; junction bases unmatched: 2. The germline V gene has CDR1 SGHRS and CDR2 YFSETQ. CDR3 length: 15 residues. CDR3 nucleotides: TGCGCCAGCAGCTTGGGGACAGGGGGCAGCGGGGAGCTGTTTTTT. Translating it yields CASSLGTGGSGELFF.